Sequencing of this TCR beta chain was carried out in a study of ipilimumab plus nivolumab after autologous stem cell transplantation. Study-wide context: Typical patient got 5 or 6 ipilimumab doses and seven to nine nivolumab doses (median). Findings of the study overall: Per the authors, repertoire, Treg and microbiota data justify further study.

Checkpoint therapy with ipilimumab 1 mg/kg began 14 to 28 days after transplant. Through week 26, nivolumab 3 mg/kg IV was given weeks 1, 4, 7, 10, then biweekly. CDR3 length: 14 amino acids. Trimming took off 0 bases at V and 6 bases at J, with 14 bases between the two ends. The V gene's germline CDR1 is SQVTM and CDR2 ANQGSEA. With regard to this clone: Its target is unknown.

Here immunoSEQ multiplex PCR was the method, and the copy in TCRdb shows in-frame clones only, minus some. Of about 940 clones listed, less than 75% were seen once; the top ten hold 10% to 15%. The receptor's source is a male donor with primary mediastinal lymphoma. The source material was PBMCs, sampled in a trial of ipilimumab plus nivolumab as post-transplant consolidation. This sequence joins TRBV29-1 and TRBJ1-2; D perhaps matches TRBD1 (6 bases). CDR3 sequence (DNA): TGCAGCGTTGAAGATCGGGTGGGGGGGCATGGCTACACCTTC. It encodes CSVEDRVGGHGYTF.